This T cell receptor (beta chain) was captured in a study of control samples from healthy donors and cancer patients. Sequencing used immunoSEQ multiplex PCR; TCRdb keeps in-frame clones, though not all of them. The sample has 150,000 to 200,000 clones, around 90% seen once. CDR1 and CDR2 from the germline V gene are KGHSH and LQKENI. With V trimmed by 2 bases and J by 7 bases, 1 base remained unmatched. The CDR3 has 12 residues. The rearrangement uses TRBV18 and TRBJ1-1; TRBD1 matches at 7 bases. The TCR originated in a woman aged 50 to 60 in good health. Source material: blood. The CDR3 is CASSPGTVEAFF. The CDR3 region has the DNA TGTGCCAGCTCACCAGGGACAGTTGAAGCTTTCTTT.